This entry features one TCR beta chain sequence. Its target is not known. This record comes from a study of OX40 agonist ivuxolimab in advanced cancers. Study-wide results and limits: Among T cells, CD8+ cells averaged more expanded clones than CD4+ cells.

Assay used: immunoSEQ multiplex PCR; TCRdb lists only in-frame clones, some missing. This sample has some 80,000 clones, with approximately 80% found just once. V lost 1 base and J lost 7, with 20 bases in between. Per the germline V gene, CDR1 is MNHEY and CDR2 is SMNVEV (reference sequence). This CDR3 has 16 residues. Sample: CD4+ or CD8+ T cells sorted from blood, taken in a trial of the OX40 agonist ivuxolimab. The TCR originated in an adult with an advanced solid tumor such as melanoma, head and neck, liver or kidney cancer. The chain links TRBV27 to TRBJ2-7, with D hard to call. The CDR3 reads CASSLLGSPRVGEQYF. The CDR3, as DNA: TGTGCCAGCAGTTTATTAGGGTCCCCCAGAGTAGGGGAGCAGTACTTC.